This TCR beta chain was sequenced in a study of neoadjuvant nivolumab and ipilimumab in lung cancer. Study in general: The combination arm added day-1 ipilimumab 1 mg/kg to nivolumab 3 mg/kg on days 1, 15, 29. General study points: Resected tumors had greater TCR richness and clonality than uninvolved lung. Higher pretherapy blood TCR richness went with higher resected-tumor richness. TCR sequencing covered a small number of samples.

This clone came up once. The antigen is unknown. Repertoires were generated with immunoSEQ multiplex PCR, while TCRdb's copy carries only in-frame clones and drops some. The sample carries more than 25,000 clones, about 78% recorded once. The J segment lost 3 bases and the V segment lost 7 bases, leaving 5 bases of the junction unmatched. Germline loops: CDR1 MNHNS, CDR2 SASEGT. CDR3 length equals 13 residues. The rearrangement uses TRBV6-1 and TRBJ1-2; 7 bases line up with TRBD1. This receptor was identified in an adult with non-small cell lung cancer. The source material was tumor tissue, sampled after neoadjuvant nivolumab, alone or with ipilimumab, at or shortly before surgery. CDR3 residues: CASKRGTDYGYTF. The CDR3 DNA is TGTGCCAGCAAACGAGGGACAGACTATGGCTACACCTTC.